A single TCR beta chain is shown here with its context. Its specificity is unknown. Sequencing was performed with immunoSEQ multiplex PCR; in TCRdb, only in-frame clones are kept and a portion is missing. The profile covers 40,000 to 65,000 clones, with more than 75% appearing a single time and 6% to 7.5% taken by the ten largest. The sample belongs to a study of PD-1 blockade in classical Hodgkin lymphoma. Study outcomes and limitations: Some patients started nivolumab under 1 year after ASCT, and they were excluded. Repertoire differences have undefined causes, possibly disease activity or prior therapy. Reported baseline diversity: healthy donors highest, relapsed/refractory patients lowest. Partial responders and progressors had significantly lower baseline TCR diversity.

Germline CDR1 reads SEHNR; CDR2 reads FQNEAQ (reference sequence). The V end was cut by 1 base, the J end by 4 bases, with 8 bases between. This CDR3 has 14 residues. Documented time point: cycle 4 day 1 (C4D1), after five to seven weeks of nivolumab. Brentuximab vedotin exposure varied among the patients, all of whom had relapsed after autologous stem cell transplantation. The source was peripheral blood mononuclear cells (PBMCs), collected before the fourth cycle of nivolumab. The clonotype originates from a human donor with classical Hodgkin lymphoma. This chain links TRBV7-9 with TRBJ1-3; D is unresolved. The DNA for the CDR3 is TGTGCCAGCAGCTTAGGAGGTGGCGGAAACACCATATATTTT. Translated, it gives CASSLGGGGNTIYF. Full variable domain (remainder filled in from reference TRBV7-9 and TRBJ1-3): DTGVSQNPRHKITKRGQNVTFRCDPISEHNRLYWYRQTLGQGPEFLTYFQNEAQLEKSRLLSDRFSAERPKGSFSTLEIQRTEQGDSAMYLCASSLGGGGNTIYFGEGSWLTVV.